Below, 26 T cell receptor beta chains from the same sample are listed, as sequenced in a study of blood T cell repertoires in COVID-19. This table comes from immunoSEQ multiplex PCR, and its TCRdb copy is limited to in-frame clones, with some not included. In the table there are 48,000 or so clones, under 90% of which are singletons. Sequenced input: peripheral blood. The receptors were sampled from a woman older than 75 with COVID-19, enrolled during active disease.

V gene TRBV14 combines with J gene TRBJ1-2, with D possibly being TRBD1 (6 bases). Germline V CDR1 and CDR2: SGHDN, FVKESK. V lost 3 bases, J lost 8 bases, and 16 bases lay in between. There are 14 residues in the CDR3. The CDR3 reads CASSHLRGGDGYTF. The CDR3 nucleotides read TGTGCCAGCAGCCATTTGAGAGGGGGTGACGGCTACACCTTC.

V and J are TRBV27 and TRBJ1-1, with 12 bases identical to TRBD1. From germline, CDR1 is MNHEY and CDR2 SMNVEV (reference sequence). The CDR3 totals 15 residues. Trimming removed 4 bases from V and 7 bases from J; junction bases left unmatched: 7. The CDR3 bases are TGTGCCAGCAGTTCCGCCGGGACAGGGGGCGGTGAAGCTTTCTTT. As protein: CASSSAGTGGGEAFF.

This clone appeared a few times. The chain uses TRBV18 and TRBJ1-5, with D maybe TRBD1 (6 bases). Germline loops: CDR1 KGHSH, CDR2 LQKENI. This CDR3 contains 16 residues. V lost 5 bases to trimming and J lost 1 base, with 15 bases between them. CDR3 DNA: TGTGCCAGCTCATTACGACAGGCGAGGAGCAATCAGCCCCAGCATTTT. Translation gives CASSLRQARSNQPQHF.

The table lists this clone with a count of one. The chain combines TRBV2 with TRBJ1-3, with D possibly TRBD1 on 6 matching bases. The CDR3 runs 16 residues. From germline, CDR1 is SNHLY and CDR2 FYNNEI. V lost 6 bases to trimming and J lost 0 bases, with 15 bases between them. Here the CDR3 DNA reads TGTGCCAGCAGACGGACAGAAGTACTCTCTGGAAACACCATATATTTT. Its translation: CASRRTEVLSGNTIYF. The whole variable domain, remainder taken from reference TRBV2 and TRBJ1-3, is EPEVTQTPSHQVTQMGQEVILRCVPISNHLYFYWYRQILGQKVEFLVSFYNNEISEKSEIFDDQFSVERPDGSNFTLKIRSTKLEDSAMYFCASRRTEVLSGNTIYFGEGSWLTVV.

The rearrangement links TRBV24-1 to TRBJ2-5; a weak D match, TRBD2 (6 bases). Germline V lookup: CDR1 KGHDR, CDR2 SFDVKD. The germline V and J ends were trimmed by 2 bases and 5 bases, with 14 bases remaining between them. The CDR3 is 15 amino acids. The CDR3 here is CATSDSTGRLETQYF. CDR3 DNA sequence: TGTGCCACCAGTGATTCCACGGGGAGGCTTGAGACCCAGTACTTC.

The count of this clone is one. This chain uses TRBV18 with TRBJ2-7; TRBD1 matches at 7 bases. The CDR3 has 15 residues. Per germline, CDR1 KGHSH and CDR2 LQKENI. J lost 2 bases, V lost 3 bases, and 7 bases had no gene match. In nucleotides, the CDR3 is TGTGCCAGCTCACCTGGGAGAGGACAGGCCTACGAGCAGTACTTC. Its protein product is CASSPGRGQAYEQYF.

V and J are TRBV7-3 and TRBJ1-3, with D tentatively TRBD1 (5 bases). V lost 7 bases and J 0 bases, leaving 22 bases between the germline ends. The V gene's germline CDR1 is SGHTA and CDR2 FQGTGA. The CDR3 has 18 amino acids. DNA of the CDR3: TGTGCCAGCATCAAAGGGTATTCTGGGGCCTACTCTGGAAACACCATATATTTT. Protein sequence: CASIKGYSGAYSGNTIYF.

The rearrangement uses TRBV28 and TRBJ1-2; tentative D call: TRBD1 (5 bases). V gave up 1 base and J gave up 8 bases, with 14 bases separating them. This CDR3 has 14 residues. The V gene's germline CDR1 is MDHEN and CDR2 SYDVKM. The CDR3 DNA follows: TGTGCCAGCAGTTTATACCCCTGGCAGGGCGGCTACACCTTC. Residues: CASSLYPWQGGYTF.

The chain uses TRBV11-3 and TRBJ2-1, with D hard to call. The CDR3 loop spans 13 amino acids. Germline loops: CDR1 SGHNT, CDR2 YENEEA. V lost 2 bases and J lost 4, with 6 bases in between. CDR3 bases: TGTGCCAGCAGCTTACCCCCATACAATGAGCAGTTCTTC. Its translation is CASSLPPYNEQFF.

This clone appeared a single time. The chain couples TRBV24-1 to TRBJ2-1; 11 nucleotides agree with TRBD2. The V segment lost 1 base and the J segment 0 bases; nucleotides outside the gene matches: 10. Germline CDR1 KGHDR, CDR2 SFDVKD. CDR3 size: 20 residues. Here the CDR3 DNA reads TGTGCCACCAGTGATTTCCCGACTAGCGGGATGAAGGGCTCCTACAATGAGCAGTTCTTC. It yields the protein CATSDFPTSGMKGSYNEQFF.

This chain connects TRBV23-1 to TRBJ1-2; D gene unclear. TRBV23-1 is classed as an ORF, of uncertain function. V lost 1 base and J 8 bases, leaving 17 bases between the germline ends. The CDR3 runs to 15 residues. The CDR3 DNA is TGCGCCAGCAGTCAATTTAGGTGGGGAGGTCGCGGCTACACCTTC. Amino acid sequence: CASSQFRWGGRGYTF.

The chain has TRBV5-5 and TRBJ1-2; D is unclear. Germline CDR1 and CDR2: SGHKS and YYEKEE (reference sequence). Trimming stripped 0 bases from V and 8 bases from J, with 23 bases between. The CDR3 spans 17 residues. CDR3 sequence: CASSLVVKSLARPGYTF. CDR3 nucleotides: TGTGCCAGCAGCTTGGTAGTGAAGTCCCTGGCCAGGCCCGGCTACACCTTC.

The chain combines TRBV5-4 with TRBJ1-1; weak D call: TRBD1 (5 bases). The germline V gene encodes CDR1 SGHNT and CDR2 YYREEE (reference sequence). This CDR3 is 13 amino acids long. V lost 4 bases to trimming and J lost 1 base, with 8 bases between them. This CDR3 reads CASSGGQNTEAFF. The DNA of the CDR3 is TGTGCCAGCAGCGGCGGACAGAACACTGAAGCTTTCTTT. Full variable domain (outside the CDR3, taken from reference TRBV5-4 and TRBJ1-1): ETGVTQSPTHLIKTRGQQVTLRCSSQSGHNTVSWYQQALGQGPQFIFQYYREEENGRGNFPPRFSGLQFPNYSSELNVNALELDDSALYLCASSGGQNTEAFFGQGTRLTVV.

The chain has TRBV10-3 and TRBJ2-3; possibly TRBD1 for D (6 bases). Germline V CDR1 and CDR2: ENHRY, SYGVKD. The CDR3 runs to 14 residues. The V end lost 11 bases, the J end lost 0 bases, and 15 bases lay between the germline ends. CDR3 DNA sequence: TGTGCCGTCAATGCAGGGGCTAGCACAGATACGCAGTATTTT. Amino acids: CAVNAGASTDTQYF.

This chain connects TRBV6-1 to TRBJ1-5, with D possibly matching TRBD1 (5 bases). V lost 3 bases to trimming and J lost 1 base, with 13 bases between them. This CDR3 comprises 16 residues. Germline CDR1 reads MNHNS; CDR2 reads SASEGT. CDR3 nucleotides: TGTGCCAGCAGTGAGGGACGGGCGGGGAGCAATCAGCCCCAGCATTTT. Its protein product is CASSEGRAGSNQPQHF.

V usage is TRBV29-1 and J usage is TRBJ1-4, with D unclear. The CDR3 consists of 13 residues. Germline loops: CDR1 SQVTM, CDR2 ANQGSEA. V lost 6 bases and J lost 7, with 15 bases in between. Here the CDR3 DNA reads TGCAGCGTGCGCGGGGTAGTAGGTGAAAAACTGTTTTTT. As protein: CSVRGVVGEKLFF.

The genes are TRBV29-1 and TRBJ1-2; 7 bases are a match to TRBD1. Trimming removed 3 bases from V and 3 bases from J; junction bases left unmatched: 4. This CDR3 has 13 residues. Germline CDR1 SQVTM, CDR2 ANQGSEA. CDR3 sequence: CSVDRGPDYGYTF. The CDR3 DNA sequence: TGCAGCGTTGATAGGGGGCCGGACTATGGCTACACCTTC.

The chain combines TRBV5-1 with TRBJ1-1; D is possibly TRBD1 (6 bases). Trimming took off 4 bases at V and 4 bases at J, with 14 bases between the two ends. CDR1 SGHRS and CDR2 YFSETQ come from the germline V gene. The CDR3 consists of 14 residues. The CDR3 sequence: CASSQGTEGTEAFF. The CDR3 DNA is TGCGCCAGCAGCCAGGGGACCGAGGGCACTGAAGCTTTCTTT.

The J gene is TRBJ1-1, the V gene TRBV11-1, with D hard to call. The germline V gene encodes CDR1 SGHAT and CDR2 FQDESV (reference sequence). CDR3 length: 15 amino acids. Trimming took 1 base from V and 1 from J, leaving 10 bases between them. The CDR3 reads CASSLGGQRNTEAFF. In DNA form, the CDR3 reads TGTGCCAGCAGCTTAGGAGGGCAGAGGAACACTGAAGCTTTCTTT.

The chain couples TRBV18 to TRBJ1-1; D gene uncertain. The length of the CDR3 is 13 residues. In germline, CDR1 is KGHSH, CDR2 LQKENI. V lost 3 bases to trimming and J lost 1 base, with 6 bases between them. The CDR3 DNA is TGTGCCAGCTCACCCCAGAAGAACACTGAAGCTTTCTTT. It translates to CASSPQKNTEAFF. Complete variable domain (other parts from reference TRBV18 and TRBJ1-1): NAGVMQNPRHLVRRRGQEARLRCSPMKGHSHVYWYRQLPEEGLKFMVYLQKENIIDESGMPKERFSAEFPKEGPSILRIQQVVRGDSAAYFCASSPQKNTEAFFGQGTRLTVV.

The chain recombines TRBV3-1 (or the pseudogene TRBV3-2) with TRBJ1-5; no definite D call. The CDR3 has 16 residues. Germline assignment: CDR1 LGHDT and CDR2 YNNKEL (reference sequence). Between the trimmed V and J ends, which lost 0 bases and 2 bases, there was a span of 11 bases. The chain's CDR3 is CASSQDAGIGNQPQHF. As DNA, the CDR3 is TGTGCCAGCAGCCAAGATGCGGGGATAGGCAATCAGCCCCAGCATTTT.

This chain connects TRBV6-5 to TRBJ1-1, with 7 positions matching TRBD1. Per the germline V gene, CDR1 is MNHEY and CDR2 is SVGAGI. The V and J ends lost 4 bases and 8 bases, in that order; junction bases with no gene match: 10. This CDR3 is 14 amino acids long. CDR3 in DNA: TGTGCCAGCAGTTTCTCCCCGGGACAGAACGAAGCTTTCTTT. It specifies CASSFSPGQNEAFF.

This chain joins TRBV7-9 and TRBJ2-5, with no clear D. V was trimmed by 8 bases and J by 5 bases, leaving 12 bases between them. The CDR3 runs 12 residues. Germline CDR1 is SEHNR and CDR2 is FQNEAQ (reference sequence). CDR3 in amino acids: CASALVLETQYF. In DNA form, the CDR3 reads TGTGCCAGCGCCCTGGTACTGGAGACCCAGTACTTC.

This chain connects TRBV7-8 to TRBJ1-1; D is perhaps TRBD1 (6 bases). This CDR3 is built from 15 residues. V was trimmed by 10 bases and J by 1 base, leaving 19 bases between them. Germline assignment: CDR1 SGHVS and CDR2 FQNEAQ. CDR3 sequence reads: CATLKQGSQNTEAFF. CDR3 in DNA: TGTGCCACCCTAAAACAGGGCAGCCAGAACACTGAAGCTTTCTTT.

CDR3 bases: TGTGCCAGCAGCGGACAGGGGATAAGAGAAAAACTGTTTTTT. Translating gives CASSGQGIREKLFF. The chain employs TRBV7-2 and TRBJ1-4; TRBD1 matches 9 bases. CDR1 and CDR2 (germline): SGHTA, FQGNSA. This CDR3 is 14 amino acids long. V shed 5 bases and J 8 bases; nucleotides not matched to a gene: 6.

The chain carries TRBV6-5 and TRBJ2-2; 7 bases match TRBD1. V dropped 4 bases and J dropped 4; count of bases not matched to a gene: 3. The CDR3 covers 14 residues. Germline V gene data show CDR1 as MNHEY and CDR2 as SVGAGI. The CDR3 is CASSWDRPTGELFF. CDR3 nucleotide sequence: TGTGCCAGCAGTTGGGACAGACCCACCGGGGAGCTGTTTTTT.